The TCR beta chain described here comes from a study of OX40 agonist ivuxolimab in advanced cancers. Study summary: Mean age approximately 61 years, range about 23 to 80; nearly 85% male. Partial responses were recorded for three patients, including one with hepatocellular carcinoma and two with cutaneous melanoma.

Germline CDR1 and CDR2: LNHDA and SQIVND (reference sequence). The CDR3 is 13 amino acids. V dropped 3 bases and J dropped 1 base, with 6 bases sitting between them. The data were produced by immunoSEQ multiplex PCR, yet TCRdb's version contains in-frame clones alone and is incomplete. Here the sample spans roughly 70,000 clones, 88% being singletons. Concerning this clone itself: The antigen remains undetermined.

The study, taken as a whole, reports: Determination of antigen specificity was not performed for the expanded peripheral T cells. Clones of CD4+ and CD8+ blood T cells grew by week 6 at doses of 0.1 to 3.0 mg/kg.

The TCR originated in an adult with an advanced solid tumor such as melanoma, head and neck, liver or kidney cancer. The J gene is TRBJ1-2, the V gene TRBV19; no clear D. The sequencing used CD4+ or CD8+ T cells sorted from blood, collected in a trial of the OX40 agonist ivuxolimab. CDR3 sequence: CASSITGNYGYTF. The CDR3 region has the DNA TGTGCCAGTAGTATCACGGGTAACTATGGCTACACCTTC. Complete variable domain (other parts from reference TRBV19 and TRBJ1-2): DGGITQSPKYLFRKEGQNVTLSCEQNLNHDAMYWYRQDPGQGLRLIYYSQIVNDFQKGDIAEGYSVSREKKESFPLTVTSAQKNPTAFYLCASSITGNYGYTFGSGTRLTVV.